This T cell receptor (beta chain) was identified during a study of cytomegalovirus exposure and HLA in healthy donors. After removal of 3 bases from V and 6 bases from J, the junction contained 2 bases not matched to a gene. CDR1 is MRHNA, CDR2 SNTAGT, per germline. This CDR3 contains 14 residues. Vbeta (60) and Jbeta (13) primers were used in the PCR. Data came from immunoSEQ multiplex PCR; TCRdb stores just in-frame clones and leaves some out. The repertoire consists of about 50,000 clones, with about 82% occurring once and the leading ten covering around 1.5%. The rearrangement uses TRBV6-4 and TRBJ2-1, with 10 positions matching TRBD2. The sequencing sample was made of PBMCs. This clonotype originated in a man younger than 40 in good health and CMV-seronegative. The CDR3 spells CASSEAGGGNEQFF. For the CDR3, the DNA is TGTGCCAGCAGTGAAGCGGGAGGGGGCAATGAGCAGTTCTTC.